This T cell receptor (beta chain) was profiled in a study of CD8+ T cells in alopecia areata. Study findings and constraints: Between patients, shared TCR sequences were less clear than in mice. This was possibly due in part to HLA diversity in the patient population. Higher clonality and more expanded CD8+ clones appeared in lesional than normal scalp.

Worth noting for this clone: Antigen: not known.

Extraction and reverse transcription of RNA yielded cDNA as the sequencing template. TCRdb keeps only in-frame clones here, not all; method: immunoSEQ multiplex PCR. There are 65,000 to 95,000 clones in the sample; approximately 50% occur only once, and 5.5% to 6.5% lies in the top ten. This clonotype originated in a human donor with alopecia areata. Sequencing was performed on NKG2D-high CD8+ T cells sorted from blood.

CDR3 loop: CASSQTGNSNQPQHF. The DNA for the CDR3 is TGTGCCAGCAGTCAGACAGGGAATAGCAATCAGCCCCAGCATTTT. This sequence joins TRBV28 and TRBJ1-5; 7 nucleotides match TRBD1. Germline V gene sequence: CDR1 MDHEN, CDR2 SYDVKM. V lost 5 bases and J lost 0; bases outside the gene matches: 4. The CDR3 is 15 amino acids.